Shown below are 17 T cell receptor beta chains from a single sample sequenced in a study of blood T cell repertoires in COVID-19. Only in-frame clones appear in the TCRdb table, and some are missing; sequencing was by immunoSEQ multiplex PCR. Altogether roughly 83,000 clones are present, roughly 83% being singletons, with the ten largest covering 8%. The sequencing input was peripheral blood. All receptors come from a man aged 45-65 years with active COVID-19.

The chain carries TRBV10-3 and TRBJ2-5; 7 nucleotides line up with TRBD1. Germline V lookup: CDR1 ENHRY, CDR2 SYGVKD. The junction had 10 bases not matched to a gene; V was cut back by 10 bases and J by 5 bases. The CDR3 covers 13 residues. The CDR3 is CATQNRGGETQYF. The CDR3 nucleotides are TGTGCCACCCAAAACAGGGGTGGGGAGACCCAGTACTTC.

The CDR3 coding sequence is TGTGCCTGGAGTGGGGTGGTGGGGAGTATAGGTACGCAGTATTTT. As protein: CAWSGVVGSIGTQYF. V is TRBV30 and J is TRBJ2-3; perhaps TRBD2 as D (5 bases). The CDR3 has 15 residues. V shed 1 base and J shed 8 bases, with 19 bases lying between them. The V gene's germline CDR1 is GTSNPN and CDR2 SVGIG (reference sequence).

This clone was found once. V and J are TRBV29-1 and TRBJ2-3, with TRBD2 identical over 7 bases. Germline CDR1 SQVTM, CDR2 ANQGSEA. The V gene end was trimmed by 1 base and the J gene end by 1 base; junction bases not matched to a gene: 5. This CDR3 has 15 amino acids. CDR3 in DNA: TGCAGCGTTGAAGGGGGAGGGCCTGGCACAGATACGCAGTATTTT. Its translation: CSVEGGGPGTDTQYF.

J is TRBJ2-2 and V is TRBV5-1; D perhaps matches TRBD1 (6 bases). This CDR3 is 16 amino acids long. CDR1 is SGHRS, CDR2 YFSETQ, per germline. V lost 1 base, J lost 0 bases, and 10 bases lay in between. CDR3 protein: CASSLQGTPNTGELFF. DNA for the CDR3: TGCGCCAGCAGCTTGCAGGGGACCCCGAACACCGGGGAGCTGTTTTTT.

The V gene is TRBV7-9, the J gene TRBJ2-3; TRBD2 is a possible D gene (7 bases). Trimming took off 7 bases at V and 4 bases at J, with 27 bases between the two ends. The CDR3 runs 18 residues. CDR1 is SEHNR, CDR2 FQNEAQ, per germline (reference sequence). For the CDR3, the DNA is TGTGCCAGCACCTGTAGAGGGGAGGGGGTCGCCCAGGCAGATACGCAGTATTTT. Its translation is CASTCRGEGVAQADTQYF.

V is TRBV2 and J is TRBJ1-2; D uncertain. The CDR3 runs to 13 residues. Between the trimmed V and J ends, which lost 4 bases and 5 bases, there was a span of 11 bases. Germline V CDR1 and CDR2: SNHLY, FYNNEI. The CDR3 DNA follows: TGTGCCAGCAGTGTCCGGGAGATATATGGCTACACCTTC. The encoded protein is CASSVREIYGYTF.

The rearrangement uses TRBV5-4 and TRBJ2-3; TRBD2 matches at 8 bases. J gave up 5 bases and V 4 bases, and 9 bases lay outside the gene matches. The CDR3 consists of 15 residues. The germline V gene encodes CDR1 SGHNT and CDR2 YYREEE (reference sequence). CDR3 protein: CASSALTAGGDTQYF. Here the CDR3 DNA reads TGTGCCAGCAGCGCTCTAACGGCGGGGGGAGATACGCAGTATTTT.

This clone has only one observation. The rearrangement links TRBV5-6 to TRBJ2-3; the D gene is possibly TRBD1 (5 bases). CDR1 SGHDT and CDR2 YYEEEE come from the germline V gene. The CDR3 spans 14 residues. Deletions cut 4 bases from V and 2 bases from J, with 11 bases between. The CDR3 DNA is TGTGCCAGCAGCACGGACACCACCACAGATACGCAGTATTTT. As protein: CASSTDTTTDTQYF.

This chain joins TRBV28 and TRBJ2-3, with TRBD1 matching 8 bases. Germline CDR1 reads MDHEN; CDR2 reads SYDVKM. Losses at the gene ends were 6 bases for V and 1 base for J; bases not matched to a gene: 9. The CDR3 is made up of 16 amino acids. CDR3 bases: TGTGCCAGCAGCCCCCTGGAGGACAGGGGCACAGATACGCAGTATTTT. Protein: CASSPLEDRGTDTQYF.

V and J are TRBV6-6 and TRBJ2-1; 11 bases are a match to TRBD2. CDR1 and CDR2 (germline): MNHNY, SVGAGI (reference sequence). V gave up 7 bases and J gave up 6 bases; unmatched junction bases: 11. The CDR3 has 16 amino acids. CDR3: CASTTLGLAGPNEQFF. CDR3 sequence (DNA): TGTGCCAGCACAACCCTAGGACTAGCGGGCCCCAATGAGCAGTTCTTC.

The chain combines TRBV6-6 with TRBJ2-7, with 9 bases aligning to TRBD2. CDR3 length: 20 residues. V lost 6 bases and J lost 5; bases outside the gene matches: 26. Looked up from germline, CDR1 is MNHNY and CDR2 is SVGAGI (reference sequence). As DNA, the CDR3 is TGTGCCAGCAGCTACAGGGCGCAGGGGGGGATAGCGGGAGTCCGCAACGAGCAGTACTTC. Protein: CASSYRAQGGIAGVRNEQYF.

This clone was seen a handful of times. V is TRBV4-1 and J is TRBJ2-7, with D perhaps matching TRBD1 (5 bases). Germline V gene lookup returns CDR1 MGHRA and CDR2 YSYEKL. Between the trimmed V and J ends, which lost 5 bases and 0 bases, there was a span of 14 bases. There are 15 residues in the CDR3. CDR3 sequence: CASSELYRSSYEQYF. For the CDR3, the DNA is TGCGCCAGCAGCGAGTTGTACAGGAGCTCCTACGAGCAGTACTTC.

This chain links TRBV19 with TRBJ1-5; D is uncertain. CDR1 is LNHDA and CDR2 is SQIVND in the germline V gene (reference sequence). Deletions cut 7 bases from V and 6 bases from J, with 16 bases between. This CDR3 comprises 14 residues. In DNA form, the CDR3 reads TGTGCCAGTACCCCGGAGGAGTTGGCTCAGCCCCAGCATTTT. It yields the protein CASTPEELAQPQHF.

This clone was found once. Sequence at one end of the junction differs from germline and may be a read error. The CDR3 protein is CASSSYLQVTGTQYF. CDR3 bases: TGTGCCAGTAGCTCTTACCTACAGGTGACAGGTACGCAGTATTTT. V gene TRBV19 combines with J gene TRBJ2-3; D possibly corresponds to TRBD1 (6 bases). Germline CDR1 LNHDA, CDR2 SQIVND (reference sequence). This CDR3 spans 15 amino acids.

CDR3 DNA sequence: TGTGCCAGCAGCCAACTATCGGGACTAGCGTCTCACGAGCAGTACTTC. Encoded protein: CASSQLSGLASHEQYF. This chain links TRBV28 with TRBJ2-7, with 10 bases aligning to TRBD2. The V segment lost 6 bases and the J segment 5 bases; nucleotides outside the gene matches: 13. CDR1 MDHEN and CDR2 SYDVKM come from the germline V gene. The CDR3 is 16 residues long.

The chain couples TRBV4-1 to TRBJ1-4; D is undetermined. Germline V gene lookup returns CDR1 MGHRA and CDR2 YSYEKL. The ends were cut back, 5 bases at V and 4 bases at J, with 14 bases in the middle. This CDR3 is 15 amino acids long. For the CDR3, the DNA is TGCGCCAGCAGCACCCCCTCTAGGATTAATGAAAAACTGTTTTTT. This encodes CASSTPSRINEKLFF.

This sequence joins TRBV4-2 and TRBJ2-7; maybe TRBD1 (5 bases). CDR3 size: 15 residues. V was clipped by 4 bases and J by 2 bases, with 15 bases between them. Looked up from germline, CDR1 is LGHNA and CDR2 is YNFKEQ. This CDR3 is CASSPTRVETYEQYF. CDR3 in DNA: TGTGCCAGCAGCCCCACCAGGGTAGAAACCTACGAGCAGTACTTC.